This T cell receptor beta chain was identified during a study of T cells after yellow fever vaccination. As for the study in general: Each low-cell-number fraction was prepared by means of SMART-Seq v4 Ultra Low Input. Whole-study findings and limits: At around 95% for CD4 and about 91% for CD8, most primary-vaccination clones showed up again after the booster. Secondary responses were weaker yet peaked faster, day 5 versus 15.

The CDR3 extends over 15 amino acids. CDR1 and CDR2 from the germline V gene are SGHTA and FQGNSA. V lost 4 bases to trimming and J lost 7 bases; unmatched junction nucleotides: 11. Template-switching 5'RACE yielded the TCR cDNA; a universal primer site and UMIs were added in the process. From the 5' RACE reads, TCRdb called clonotypes with MiXCR, one entry per CDR3 protein. The table includes just under 600,000 distinct CDR3 sequences, roughly 13% detected once. Notes on this clonotype: Antigen unknown.

The sample in question was PBMCs, obtained on the day of the yellow fever booster vaccination. This receptor was obtained from a man in his thirties or forties who received the YFV17D yellow fever vaccine. The chain employs TRBV7-2 and TRBJ2-5; TRBD2 matches 8 bases. The CDR3 nucleotides are TGTGCCAGCAGCTCACGGACTAGCCGGGGGGGGACCCAGTACTTC. Its translation is CASSSRTSRGGTQYF.